The 15 T cell receptor beta chains reported below all come from one sample, sequenced in a study of blood T cell repertoires in COVID-19. Clones were read by immunoSEQ multiplex PCR, and TCRdb kept only the in-frame ones, dropping some. The sample carries some 280,000 clones, around nine tenths recorded once. Sequenced material: peripheral blood. The source is a woman between 35 and 50 years old who had recovered from COVID-19.

This clone has just one count. The chain is built from TRBV5-4 and TRBJ1-1, with D perhaps matching TRBD1 (6 bases). The CDR3 covers 14 residues. The V gene's germline CDR1 is SGHNT and CDR2 YYREEE (reference sequence). V was trimmed by 9 bases and J by 5 bases, leaving 20 bases between them. CDR3 protein: CATFMDSLTTEAFF. Here the CDR3 DNA reads TGTGCCACTTTTATGGACAGCCTAACGACTGAAGCTTTCTTT.

V gene TRBV19 combines with J gene TRBJ1-2; D unclear. From germline, CDR1 is LNHDA and CDR2 SQIVND (reference sequence). The CDR3 has 11 amino acids. V shed 6 bases and J shed 7 bases, with 9 bases lying between them. The chain's CDR3 is CASSSSGGYTF. The CDR3 DNA is TGTGCCAGTAGCTCCAGCGGTGGCTACACCTTC.

The sample holds a few counts of this clone. CDR3 loop: CASSPAAGRYEQYF. The CDR3 nucleotides are TGTGCCAGCTCGCCGGCGGCAGGGCGTTACGAGCAGTACTTC. The chain joins TRBV18 to TRBJ2-7, with a tentative D call TRBD1 (5 bases). The CDR3 has 14 amino acids. Germline-derived CDR1 and CDR2 are KGHSH and LQKENI. The V end lost 6 bases, the J end lost 4 bases, and 16 bases lay between the germline ends.

J is TRBJ2-7 and V is TRBV25-1; TRBD2 matches at 9 bases. The CDR3 runs 17 residues. V dropped 4 bases and J dropped 1; count of bases not matched to a gene: 11. Germline values: CDR1 MGHDK, CDR2 SYGVNS. CDR3 in DNA: TGTGCCAGCAGTGGGGTGCTTGGAGCGGGAGGTTCCTACGAGCAGTACTTC. Amino acids: CASSGVLGAGGSYEQYF.

The chain links TRBV12-5 to TRBJ2-4; 7 positions agree with TRBD2. J lost 8 bases, V lost 2 bases, and 0 bases had no gene match. The CDR3 contains 12 residues. Germline V gene data show CDR1 as LGHNT and CDR2 as FRNRAP. CDR3 sequence reads: CASGLRGDIQYF. Here the CDR3 DNA reads TGTGCTAGTGGTTTGCGGGGGGACATTCAGTACTTC. The full variable domain, in which reference TRBV12-5 and TRBJ2-4 provide the parts outside the CDR3, is DARVTQTPRHKVTEMGQEVTMRCQPILGHNTVFWYRQTMMQGLELLAYFRNRAPLDDSGMPKDRFSAEMPDATLATLKIQPSEPRDSAVYFCASGLRGDIQYFGAGTRLSVL.

The chain couples TRBV4-1 to TRBJ2-5, with 10 bases fitting TRBD1. This CDR3 is built from 14 residues. V trimming: 1 base; J trimming: 5 bases; junction bases outside the gene matches: 1. Germline V gene sequence: CDR1 MGHRA, CDR2 YSYEKL. CDR3 sequence reads: CASSQGQGAETQYF. The CDR3 DNA sequence: TGCGCCAGCAGCCAAGGACAGGGGGCTGAGACCCAGTACTTC.

The sample holds one count of this clone. The chain has TRBV5-4 and TRBJ2-1; TRBD2 agrees at 9 bases. Unmatched junction bases numbered 9, after V lost 4 bases and J lost 7 bases. CDR3 length equals 15 residues. Germline V CDR1 and CDR2: SGHNT, YYREEE (reference sequence). The CDR3 reads CASSRPAGGRNEQFF. The CDR3 DNA is TGTGCCAGCAGCCGGCCGGCGGGAGGGAGGAATGAGCAGTTCTTC.

The chain has TRBV11-3 and TRBJ2-1, with D maybe TRBD1 (6 bases). CDR1 and CDR2 from the germline V gene are SGHNT and YENEEA. Trimming took off 0 bases at V and 8 bases at J, with 8 bases between the two ends. This CDR3 spans 13 amino acids. In nucleotides, the CDR3 is TGTGCCAGCAGCTTAGACAGGGGAGATGAGCAGTTCTTC. Amino acid sequence: CASSLDRGDEQFF.

This clone was counted once. CDR3 protein: CASSRTSGSNYEQYF. The CDR3 DNA follows: TGTGCCAGCAGTCGGACTAGCGGGAGCAATTACGAGCAGTACTTC. The rearrangement joins TRBV6-5 to TRBJ2-7; TRBD2 agrees at 13 bases. This CDR3 spans 15 amino acids. The germline CDR1 and CDR2 sequences are MNHEY and SVGAGI. V dropped 5 bases and J dropped 4; count of bases not matched to a gene: 5.

The V gene is TRBV7-9, the J gene TRBJ2-1; D may be TRBD2 (5 bases). Per the germline V gene, CDR1 is SEHNR and CDR2 is FQNEAQ (reference sequence). The ends were cut back, 5 bases at V and 3 bases at J, with 8 bases in the middle. This CDR3 comprises 13 residues. CDR3 bases: TGTGCCAGCAGCACAACTAGCTACAATGAGCAGTTCTTC. Translated, it gives CASSTTSYNEQFF.

The chain joins TRBV13 to TRBJ2-3; 9 bases align to TRBD1. V shed 3 bases and J 3 bases; nucleotides not matched to a gene: 10. The CDR3 has 17 residues. Germline CDR1 PRHDT, CDR2 FYEKMQ (reference sequence). CDR3 nucleotide sequence: TGTGCCAGCAGCTTGAACGGAGAGACAGGGGGGACAGATACGCAGTATTTT. Residues: CASSLNGETGGTDTQYF.

The gene calls are TRBV11-2 and TRBJ2-3; TRBD2 is a possible D gene (6 bases). CDR1 and CDR2 from the germline V gene are SGHAT and FQNNGV. V lost 1 base, J lost 0 bases, and 20 bases lay in between. This CDR3 spans 19 amino acids. The CDR3 region is CASSLAPPGRSVSTDTQYF. In DNA, the CDR3 is TGTGCCAGCAGCTTAGCTCCCCCCGGGAGATCGGTTAGCACAGATACGCAGTATTTT.

A word on this clone: Distinct nucleotide sequences in the sample also encode this CDR3. The chain has TRBV7-2 and TRBJ2-5; D is uncertain. The CDR3 extends over 14 amino acids. Germline CDR1 SGHTA, CDR2 FQGNSA. Between the trimmed V and J ends, which lost 1 base and 4 bases, there was a span of 10 bases. CDR3 coding DNA: TGTGCCAGCAGCTTAGGTCTAGGCGGAGAGACCCAGTACTTC. Residues: CASSLGLGGETQYF.

This chain uses TRBV9 with TRBJ1-2; no definite D call. V shed 3 bases and J shed 4 bases, with 7 bases lying between them. This CDR3 region has 12 residues. CDR1 SGDLS and CDR2 YYNGEE come from the germline V gene. The CDR3 coding sequence is TGTGCCAGCAGCGGCCCAGTCTATGGCTACACCTTC. This encodes CASSGPVYGYTF.

The V and J genes are TRBV9 and TRBJ2-4; 7 bases agree with TRBD2. Unmatched junction bases numbered 11, after V lost 2 bases and J lost 6 bases. The CDR3 has 16 residues. Germline CDR1 is SGDLS and CDR2 is YYNGEE. In DNA form, the CDR3 reads TGTGCCAGCAGCGTTCTTAGCGGGCCACCGGGAAACATTCAGTACTTC. Its translation: CASSVLSGPPGNIQYF.